The rows below give T cell receptor beta chains drawn from one sample of a study of Ad26.COV2.S vaccination and SARS-CoV-2 variants. The assay was immunoSEQ multiplex PCR, and TCRdb's table has in-frame clones only and misses some. The repertoire holds about 250,000 clones, around 90% seen once, with 2.9% in the top ten. Here the sequenced sample was peripheral blood, taken in a trial of Ad26.COV2.S vaccine versus placebo. These receptor sequences come from a person between 18 and 65 years old who received the Ad26.COV2.S COVID-19 vaccine or a placebo. CDR3s include the opening cysteine and the closing phenylalanine or tryptophan. The D gene is left open where the match is weak. Some rows have no size entry. The others give once, few or many, or a class for an expanded clone.

d_call: TRBD2
clone_size: NA
v_call: TRBV5-1
j_call: TRBJ2-5
cdr3_aa: CASSSRLTGTSSETQYF
cdr3_nt: TGCGCCAGCAGCTCGAGGCTTACCGGGACTAGCAGCGAGACCCAGTACTTC

d_call: NA
clone_size: NA
v_call: TRBV3-1/TRBV3-2
j_call: TRBJ1-2
cdr3_aa: CASSQGKTVYGYTF
cdr3_nt: TGTGCCAGCAGCCAAGGGAAGACTGTCTATGGCTACACCTTC

d_call: NA
clone_size: NA
v_call: TRBV14
j_call: TRBJ1-3
cdr3_aa: CASSQEFSSGNTIYF
cdr3_nt: TGTGCCAGCAGCCAAGAATTTAGCTCTGGAAACACCATATATTTT

d_call: NA
clone_size: NA
v_call: TRBV4-3
j_call: TRBJ1-5
cdr3_aa: CASSQELGAPNQPQHF
cdr3_nt: TGCGCCAGCAGCCAAGAGCTAGGGGCCCCCAATCAGCCCCAGCATTTT

d_call: NA
clone_size: NA
v_call: TRBV14
j_call: TRBJ1-2
cdr3_aa: CASSPIDGPNYGYTF
cdr3_nt: TGTGCCAGCAGCCCCATCGACGGACCTAACTATGGCTACACCTTC

d_call: NA
clone_size: NA
v_call: TRBV6-5
j_call: TRBJ2-1
cdr3_aa: CATQDDNEQFF
cdr3_nt: TGTGCCACCCAGGATGACAATGAGCAGTTCTTC

d_call: TRBD2
clone_size: NA
v_call: TRBV7-6
j_call: TRBJ2-1
cdr3_aa: CASSSGTSGRAKSFF
cdr3_nt: TGTGCCAGCAGCTCCGGGACTAGCGGGAGGGCCAAGTCTTTCTTC

d_call: NA
clone_size: NA
v_call: TRBV5-6
j_call: TRBJ2-1
cdr3_aa: CASSLYGFEQFF
cdr3_nt: TGTGCCAGCAGCTTGTACGGGTTCGAGCAGTTCTTC

d_call: TRBD2
clone_size: NA
v_call: TRBV2
j_call: TRBJ2-3
cdr3_aa: CASSRGGWGTDTQYF
cdr3_nt: TGTGCCAGCAGCCGGGGAGGGTGGGGCACAGATACGCAGTATTTT

d_call: NA
clone_size: NA
v_call: TRBV19
j_call: TRBJ1-1
cdr3_aa: CASSIIEGVVTEAFF
cdr3_nt: TGTGCCAGTAGTATAATCGAGGGGGTCGTCACTGAAGCTTTCTTT

d_call: NA
clone_size: few
v_call: TRBV5-1
j_call: TRBJ1-1
cdr3_aa: CASSLGGLGTEAFF
cdr3_nt: TGCGCCAGCAGCTTGGGTGGCTTGGGCACTGAAGCTTTCTTT

d_call: TRBD2
clone_size: NA
v_call: TRBV11-2
j_call: TRBJ2-6
cdr3_aa: CASSPRGVGANVLTF
cdr3_nt: TGTGCCAGCAGCCCTCGGGGGGTTGGGGCCAACGTCCTGACTTTC

d_call: NA
clone_size: NA
v_call: TRBV5-1
j_call: TRBJ1-5
cdr3_aa: CASSLSTGQPQHF
cdr3_nt: TGCGCCAGCAGCTTAAGCACAGGCCAGCCCCAGCATTTT

d_call: NA
clone_size: NA
v_call: TRBV10-3
j_call: TRBJ1-1
cdr3_aa: CAISESTSPGAAFF
cdr3_nt: TGTGCCATCAGTGAGTCAACGTCACCGGGGGCTGCTTTCTTT

d_call: NA
clone_size: NA
v_call: TRBV11-2
j_call: TRBJ2-7
cdr3_aa: CASRKGGEQYF
cdr3_nt: TGTGCCAGCAGAAAAGGAGGGGAGCAGTACTTC

d_call: TRBD2
clone_size: NA
v_call: TRBV9
j_call: TRBJ2-1
cdr3_aa: CASSVWERENEQFF
cdr3_nt: TGTGCCAGCAGCGTCTGGGAGCGGGAGAATGAGCAGTTCTTC

d_call: TRBD1
clone_size: NA
v_call: TRBV5-8
j_call: TRBJ1-2
cdr3_aa: CASSLTGGGYGYTF
cdr3_nt: TGTGCCAGCAGCTTAACAGGGGGAGGCTATGGCTACACCTTC

d_call: TRBD2
clone_size: NA
v_call: TRBV6-6
j_call: TRBJ2-1
cdr3_aa: CASSRTRLAGGLYNEQFF
cdr3_nt: TGTGCCAGCAGTCGCACAAGACTAGCGGGAGGTCTATACAATGAGCAATTCTTC

d_call: NA
clone_size: NA
v_call: TRBV27
j_call: TRBJ1-5
cdr3_aa: CASRGAGYNQPQHF
cdr3_nt: TGTGCCAGCAGAGGGGCGGGGTACAATCAGCCCCAGCATTTT

d_call: TRBD1
clone_size: NA
v_call: TRBV27
j_call: TRBJ2-7
cdr3_aa: CASSLSSPGTGYEQYF
cdr3_nt: TGTGCCAGCAGTTTATCCTCACCCGGGACAGGATACGAGCAGTACTTC

d_call: NA
clone_size: NA
v_call: TRBV12-3/TRBV12-4
j_call: TRBJ1-1
cdr3_aa: CASSSRGEAFF
cdr3_nt: TGTGCCAGCAGTTCCCGCGGGGAAGCTTTCTTT

d_call: NA
clone_size: NA
v_call: TRBV4-1
j_call: TRBJ1-1
cdr3_aa: CASSPSGSLAEAFF
cdr3_nt: TGCGCCAGCAGCCCCTCGGGGAGTCTGGCTGAAGCTTTCTTT

d_call: NA
clone_size: NA
v_call: TRBV14
j_call: TRBJ2-6
cdr3_aa: CASSQVGVGANVLTF
cdr3_nt: TGTGCCAGCAGCCAAGTAGGGGTCGGGGCCAACGTCCTGACTTTC

d_call: NA
clone_size: NA
v_call: TRBV7-2
j_call: TRBJ1-3
cdr3_aa: CASSLASASSGNTIYF
cdr3_nt: TGTGCCAGCAGCTTAGCGTCGGCGAGCTCTGGAAACACCATATATTTT

d_call: TRBD2
clone_size: NA
v_call: TRBV15
j_call: TRBJ2-1
cdr3_aa: CATSRGAWASGTETPYNEQFF
cdr3_nt: TGTGCCACCAGCAGAGGAGCTTGGGCTAGCGGGACAGAAACACCCTACAATGAGCAGTTCTTC

d_call: NA
clone_size: NA
v_call: TRBV4-1
j_call: TRBJ2-3
cdr3_aa: CASSQDRASGTDTQYF
cdr3_nt: TGCGCCAGCAGCCAAGATAGGGCTAGCGGCACAGATACGCAGTATTTT

d_call: NA
clone_size: NA
v_call: TRBV3-1/TRBV3-2
j_call: TRBJ2-2
cdr3_aa: CASTPTQWRRPNTGELFF
cdr3_nt: TGTGCCAGCACTCCCACCCAATGGCGGAGACCGAACACCGGGGAGCTGTTTTTT

d_call: TRBD1
clone_size: NA
v_call: TRBV9
j_call: TRBJ2-3
cdr3_aa: CASSAGPGTGAGANTQYF
cdr3_nt: TGTGCCAGCAGCGCCGGTCCCGGGACAGGGGCCGGGGCAAATACGCAGTATTTT

d_call: NA
clone_size: once
v_call: TRBV30
j_call: TRBJ1-2
cdr3_aa: CAWSVPSYGYTF
cdr3_nt: TGTGCCTGGAGTGTACCTAGCTATGGCTACACCTTC

d_call: NA
clone_size: NA
v_call: TRBV18
j_call: TRBJ2-1
cdr3_aa: CASSPLQYNEQFF
cdr3_nt: TGTGCCAGCTCACCTCTCCAGTACAATGAGCAGTTCTTC

d_call: NA
clone_size: once
v_call: TRBV21-1
j_call: TRBJ1-4
cdr3_aa: CASSAALNPRQESNEKLFF
cdr3_nt: TGTGCTAGCAGCGCGGCCCTTAATCCTAGACAGGAATCTAATGAAAAACTGTTTTTT

d_call: TRBD1
clone_size: NA
v_call: TRBV4-1
j_call: TRBJ2-1
cdr3_aa: CASSHGIRSGGDEQFF
cdr3_nt: TGCGCCAGCAGCCACGGGATAAGGTCAGGGGGCGATGAGCAGTTCTTC

d_call: NA
clone_size: NA
v_call: TRBV7-6
j_call: TRBJ2-7
cdr3_aa: CASSPIERGLYEQYF
cdr3_nt: TGTGCCAGCAGCCCCATAGAAAGGGGTCTTTACGAGCAGTACTTC

d_call: TRBD1
clone_size: NA
v_call: TRBV19
j_call: TRBJ1-5
cdr3_aa: CASSAGTASNQPQHF
cdr3_nt: TGTGCCAGTAGTGCGGGGACAGCCAGCAATCAGCCCCAGCATTTT

d_call: NA
clone_size: once
v_call: TRBV7-3
j_call: TRBJ2-6
cdr3_aa: CASSPPGANVLTF
cdr3_nt: TGTGCCAGCAGCCCTCCCGGGGCCAACGTCCTGACTTTC